The TCR beta chain under discussion was sequenced for a study of blood T cell repertoires in COVID-19. About the research overall: Samples representing acute and convalescent COVID-19 were sourced from the United States, Italy and Spain.

TCRdb's copy holds only in-frame clones and misses some; the assay was immunoSEQ multiplex PCR. The sample lists roughly 350,000 clones; under 95% were seen once. Germline V gene lookup returns CDR1 SGHVS and CDR2 FNYEAQ. There are 12 residues in the CDR3. The V end lost 5 bases, the J end lost 2 bases, and 5 bases lay between the germline ends. The genes are TRBV7-6 and TRBJ2-3, with D hard to call. The specimen was peripheral blood. The TCR sequence derives from a woman aged 18-29 years who had recovered from COVID-19. This CDR3 reads CASSRDTDTQYF. The DNA of the CDR3 is TGTGCCAGCAGCCGAGACACAGATACGCAGTATTTT.